Detailed here is one T cell receptor (beta chain). The specificity of this receptor is unknown. It has no much larger one-base neighbor in the sample; base qualities were not kept. Other DNA sequences from this sample encode an identical CDR3 as well. This specimen comes from a study of blood T cell repertoires in COVID-19 (dated by TCRdb to 2018 to 2020). Background on the whole study: Samples from collaborators originated in the United States, Italy and Spain and spanned both the acute and convalescent phases of COVID-19. The prospective study material was composed of cDNA or gDNA derived from T cells, B-cell-depleted T cells, or PBMCs. The dataset comprised deeply sampled blood TCRbeta repertoires from subjects exposed to, actively infected with, or recovered from COVID-19. The repertoires were released in a freely available public database intended as a resource for research on the immune response to SARS-CoV-2. The samples were drawn from two sources: the first 160 participants of the ongoing ImmuneRACE study, and 1,254 subjects contributed by 6 global collaborators. Sample metadata almost always included a de-identified subject ID, COVID-19 status, age in years and sex. HLA class I and class II types, where available, came from metadata supplied by the sample provider rather than from assay-based typing. On the study overall, not on this receptor specifically: Clinical and demographic metadata were provided uncurated, with the amount varying by source and participant.

CDR1 SGHRS and CDR2 YFSETQ are derived from the germline V gene. The CDR3 runs 14 residues from the cysteine to the phenylalanine. Left in the record is the CDR3 DNA by itself, 42 bases read in frame from the first base. V is clipped by 4 bases and J by 0 bases, and the sequence between their germline boundaries is 11 bases long. Participants in the prospective study were aged 18 to 89 years, lived in 20 to 25 United States geographic areas, and enrolled through a virtual design. To assign participants to cohorts, the prospective study relied on clinical history that participants themselves reported in a screening survey and a study questionnaire. ImmuneRACE Cohort 3 recovered participants were defined by two consecutive negative NP/OP PCR tests, healthcare professional clearance, or symptom resolution. In the prospective study, whole blood, serum and a nasopharyngeal or oropharyngeal swab were collected from each participant by mobile phlebotomists. Participants in the prospective study had the option to provide additional blood draws and questionnaires over a roughly two-month period. Blood samples from the prospective study were shipped frozen or at room temperature prior to DNA extraction.

The immunoSEQ Assay, a bias-controlled multiplex PCR, was used to amplify TCRbeta CDR3 regions from genomic DNA. The paper's data handling went like this. The number of nucleated cells in each sample was estimated by amplification of reference gene primers within the assay. To quantify the absolute abundance of each unique TCRbeta CDR3 rearrangement, sequence reads were collapsed and filtered. Productive Simpson clonality was computed per sample as the square root of Simpson's diversity index over productive rearrangements. The table comes from immuneACCESS by way of TCRdb, which keeps in-frame sequences with V and J called. Part of the clones is missing from these tables; in studies checked, under half for an unresolved V gene and the rest for unknown reasons. Clonal size and the V and J genes are those of that table, whereas D and trimming came from the DNA. The table for this sample lists a few hundred thousand clones; more than 75% of them were counted only once. 1.2% of the sample is held by the ten biggest clonotypes.

The sample consisted of PBMCs or T cells enriched from blood (not recorded which). This sequence uses TRBV5-1 and TRBJ2-7; a weak D assignment points to TRBD1 (6 bases agree). This TCR derives from a woman aged 18 to 35 who had recovered from COVID-19. The sequence in DNA is TGCGCCAGCAGCCTTGCGACAGGCTCCTACGAGCAGTACTTC. This encodes CASSLATGSYEQYF.